The next 26 T cell receptor beta chains were all read from a single sample in a study of T-cell reconstitution after alpha-beta-depleted transplantation in children. Preparing the TCRbeta library involved the use of unique molecular identifiers. TCRdb processed the PCR reads anew with MiXCR; each CDR3 protein has one entry. This table has fewer than 750,000 distinct CDR3 sequences, 23% appearing once. The specimen was PBMCs, mostly from graft donor cells, collected 360 days after TCRalphabeta/CD19-depleted stem cell transplant. The receptor source for this set is a boy in the first two years of life who had a stem cell transplant for acute myeloid leukemia, so the T cells may come from the graft donor.

The chain combines TRBV15 with TRBJ1-2; D gene uncertain. There are 14 residues in the CDR3. Trimming took off 0 bases at V and 8 bases at J, with 13 bases between the two ends. Germline-derived CDR1 and CDR2 are LNHNV and YYDKDF (reference sequence). CDR3 coding DNA: TGTGCCACCAGCAGAGAGGGCAGCTCAAGAGGCTACACCTTC. It yields the protein CATSREGSSRGYTF.

The chain uses TRBV12-3 or TRBV12-4 and TRBJ1-1; D is perhaps TRBD1 (5 bases). The CDR3 length is 14 residues. With 6 bases removed from V and 5 bases from J, the gap between germline ends came to 16 bases. This chain's CDR3 is CASSPGGLKTEAFF. The CDR3, as DNA: TGTGCCAGCAGCCCGGGGGGTCTAAAAACTGAAGCTTTCTTT.

In this sample, this clonotype turned up many times. The rearrangement joins TRBV27 to TRBJ2-7, with D perhaps matching TRBD1 or TRBD2 (5 bases each). The V gene lost 5 bases and the J gene lost 2 bases, with 10 bases spanning the gap. The CDR3 runs to 13 residues. CDR1 is MNHEY, CDR2 SMNVEV, per germline (reference sequence). CDR3 amino acids: CASSHGTPYEQYF. The CDR3 nucleotides read TGTGCCAGCAGTCACGGGACCCCCTACGAGCAGTACTTC.

The sample holds many counts of this clonotype. The rearrangement uses TRBV6-5 and TRBJ2-7; no firm D call. Trimming left V 2 bases short and J 3 bases short, with 14 bases between. CDR1 and CDR2 (germline): MNHEY, SVGAGI. The CDR3 contains 15 residues. The CDR3 DNA is TGTGCCAGCAGTTACGGTTGGGCAGGCGGCTACGAGCAGTACTTC. It translates to CASSYGWAGGYEQYF.

At least ten counts were recorded for this clonotype. The chain employs TRBV21-1 and TRBJ1-2; TRBD1 is the table's D call and was not checked against the DNA. TRBV21-1 is a listed pseudogene. This CDR3 is built from 17 residues. The CDR3: CASSKVFGTGGDYGYTF. CDR3 DNA sequence: TGTGCCAGCAGCAAAGTTTTCGGGACAGGGGGTGACTATGGCTACACCTTC.

The chain is built from TRBV12-3 or TRBV12-4 and TRBJ1-1, with D possibly TRBD1 on 5 matching bases. The CDR3 sequence is 14 residues long. Deletions cut 5 bases from V and 5 bases from J, with 15 bases between. CDR3 region: CASSQRGPSTEAFF. The CDR3 nucleotides are TGTGCCAGCAGTCAAAGGGGACCCTCTACTGAAGCTTTCTTT.

This clonotype has only a few counts. The chain has TRBV6-1 and TRBJ2-2; D not certain. CDR1 and CDR2 (germline): MNHNS, SASEGT. V dropped 7 bases and J dropped 1 base, with 7 bases sitting between them. The length of the CDR3 is 13 residues. The CDR3 loop reads CASTSRNTGELFF. CDR3 nucleotides: TGTGCCAGCACGAGTAGGAACACCGGGGAGCTGTTTTTT.

This rearrangement joins TRBV9 to TRBJ1-2, with 10 bases matching TRBD1. There are 15 residues in the CDR3. Per germline, CDR1 SGDLS and CDR2 YYNGEE. The V and J ends lost 2 bases and 7 bases, in that order; junction bases with no gene match: 8. CDR3 protein: CASSVAGTGAAGYTF. The CDR3 DNA reads as TGTGCCAGCAGCGTCGCCGGGACAGGGGCAGCTGGCTACACCTTC.

The J gene is TRBJ2-5, the V gene TRBV7-3; TRBD2 matches 7 bases. Germline CDR1 SGHTA, CDR2 FQGTGA. The CDR3 extends over 12 amino acids. Unmatched junction bases numbered 6, after V lost 5 bases and J lost 9 bases. The chain's CDR3 is CASSVPGGPQYF. The CDR3, as DNA: TGTGCCAGCAGCGTACCGGGGGGACCCCAGTACTTC.

This clonotype has at least ten counts. The germline gene is not matched at one end of the junction; a read error may be the cause. The chain combines TRBV29-1 with TRBJ2-1; D is perhaps TRBD2 (6 bases). CDR3 length: 12 amino acids. Germline CDR1 SQVTM, CDR2 ANQGSEA. DNA of the CDR3: TGTGGCGGGGAAAAGACCTACAATGAGCAGTTCTTC. This encodes CGGEKTYNEQFF.

In its sample, this clonotype was seen many times. The genes are TRBV6-1 and TRBJ1-2, with 8 bases identical to TRBD1. Germline V gives CDR1 MNHNS, CDR2 SASEGT. V lost 4 bases, J lost 7 bases, and 8 bases stayed unmatched. The CDR3 covers 14 residues. The CDR3, as DNA: TGTGCCAGCAGTGCCCGCCCAGGGGGCTTTGGCTACACCTTC. The encoded protein is CASSARPGGFGYTF.

V gene TRBV9 combines with J gene TRBJ2-2; 7 bases are shared with TRBD1. J gave up 1 base and V 4 bases, and 10 bases lay outside the gene matches. Germline CDR1 and CDR2: SGDLS and YYNGEE. This CDR3 comprises 17 residues. Written as DNA, the CDR3 is TGTGCCAGCAGCACCGACCCGGGACAGTTGAACACCGGGGAGCTGTTTTTT. This sequence encodes CASSTDPGQLNTGELFF.

The V gene is TRBV6-1, the J gene TRBJ2-1, with D possibly being TRBD1 (5 bases). The V end was cut by 7 bases, the J end by 4 bases, with 17 bases between. Germline CDR1 is MNHNS and CDR2 is SASEGT. The CDR3 extends over 15 amino acids. The CDR3 here is CASKGEGSLYNEQFF. Written as DNA, the CDR3 is TGTGCCAGCAAAGGGGAAGGCTCCCTATACAATGAGCAGTTCTTC.

This clonotype was recorded a few times. V is TRBV7-2 and J is TRBJ2-3; D perhaps matches TRBD2 (7 bases). This CDR3 has 17 residues. Germline CDR1 and CDR2: SGHTA and FQGNSA. The V gene lost 1 base and the J gene lost 4 bases, with 18 bases spanning the gap. The CDR3 DNA reads TGTGCCAGCAGCTTAGTGGGGGCGGGGGTTAGGGCAGATACGCAGTATTTT. Translated: CASSLVGAGVRADTQYF.

The chain employs TRBV20-1 and TRBJ1-2; 9 bases map to TRBD1. Germline CDR1 reads DFQATT; CDR2 reads SNEGSKA (reference sequence). With V trimmed by 0 bases and J by 4 bases, 6 bases remained unmatched. The CDR3 contains 15 residues. This CDR3 reads CSARDARQGGYGYTF. The CDR3 DNA reads TGCAGTGCTAGAGACGCTCGACAGGGGGGCTATGGCTACACCTTC.

This clonotype has at least ten counts. The chain links TRBV18 to TRBJ2-1; the match to TRBD1 covers 7 bases. The CDR3 contains 16 residues. J gave up 8 bases and V 3 bases, and 13 bases lay outside the gene matches. Germline lookup yields CDR1 KGHSH and CDR2 LQKENI. Here the CDR3 DNA reads TGTGCCAGCTCACCCCTACCGAGGGGGCCCGGGGATGAGCAGTTCTTC. Its translation is CASSPLPRGPGDEQFF.

The chain combines TRBV20-1 with TRBJ1-2, with TRBD1 as a possible D gene (6 bases). CDR3 length: 15 amino acids. V was cut by 7 bases and J by 1 base, with 19 bases left in between. CDR1 and CDR2 (germline): DFQATT, SNEGSKA (reference sequence). In DNA, the CDR3 is TGCAGTGTTCCCGCGGGGAGGGGGAGTAACTATGGCTACACCTTC. This sequence encodes CSVPAGRGSNYGYTF.

This chain connects TRBV6-5 to TRBJ1-5; D is undetermined. The V and J ends lost 3 bases and 3 bases respectively, with 9 bases between them. The CDR3 is made up of 14 amino acids. CDR1 and CDR2 (germline): MNHEY, SVGAGI. The CDR3 DNA reads as TGTGCCAGCAGTTATGGGAGACCCAATCAGCCCCAGCATTTT. Amino acid sequence: CASSYGRPNQPQHF.

The table lists this clonotype with a few counts. The chain recombines TRBV20-1 with TRBJ1-5, with D hard to call. CDR3 length equals 12 residues. V was trimmed by 2 bases and J by 5 bases, leaving 7 bases between them. Germline values: CDR1 DFQATT, CDR2 SNEGSKA (reference sequence). CDR3 loop: CSARFRYQPQHF. The DNA for the CDR3 is TGCAGTGCTAGATTCCGATATCAGCCCCAGCATTTT.

The rearrangement joins TRBV12-3 or TRBV12-4 to TRBJ2-1; 10 bases are a match to TRBD2. There are 14 residues in the CDR3. The J segment lost 10 bases and the V segment lost 5 bases, leaving 8 bases of the junction unmatched. The CDR3 spells CASSRAGGSGEQFF. Here the CDR3 DNA reads TGTGCCAGCAGTAGAGCGGGGGGGTCTGGGGAGCAGTTCTTC.

This clonotype was detected many times. The CDR3, as DNA: TGTGCCAGCGGGACTAGCGGCTACAATGAGCAGTTCTTC. Translation: CASGTSGYNEQFF. This chain joins TRBV12-3 or TRBV12-4 and TRBJ2-1; 11 bases align to TRBD2. This CDR3 is 13 amino acids long. V dropped 8 bases and J dropped 3; count of bases not matched to a gene: 0.

The chain has TRBV20-1 and TRBJ2-5; 9 bases are shared with TRBD2. The CDR3 runs 15 residues. The V segment lost 6 bases and the J segment 6 bases; nucleotides outside the gene matches: 14. In germline, CDR1 is DFQATT, CDR2 SNEGSKA (reference sequence). The DNA of the CDR3 is TGCAGTGCGCGAAGGCGGGGGGGGCGCTTTCAGACCCAGTACTTC. This sequence encodes CSARRRGGRFQTQYF.

This clonotype was picked up many times. The CDR3 reads CASSPPLGSYNEQFF. The CDR3 DNA is TGTGCCAGCTCACCACCTCTGGGCTCCTACAATGAGCAGTTCTTC. The gene calls are TRBV18 and TRBJ2-1; D call uncertain. Trimming left V 0 bases short and J 0 bases short, with 6 bases between. The CDR3 spans 15 residues. Germline loops: CDR1 KGHSH, CDR2 LQKENI.

The chain joins TRBV5-5 to TRBJ2-5; weak D call: TRBD2 (6 bases). V was trimmed by 1 base and J by 5 bases, leaving 12 bases between them. The CDR3 extends over 14 amino acids. The germline gives CDR1 SGHKS, CDR2 YYEKEE (reference sequence). In DNA, the CDR3 is TGTGCCAGCAGCTTGATCGGGGGAGTCGAGACCCAGTACTTC. This encodes CASSLIGGVETQYF.

This clonotype was found a few times. The chain's CDR3 is CASSPSGWGNTEAFF. DNA of the CDR3: TGTGCCAGCAGCCCCTCAGGGTGGGGGAACACTGAAGCTTTCTTT. The chain combines TRBV13 with TRBJ1-1; D may be TRBD1 (5 bases). V lost 5 bases, J lost 1 base, and 14 bases lay in between. Germline CDR1 reads PRHDT; CDR2 reads FYEKMQ (reference sequence). This CDR3 is built from 15 residues.

This chain uses TRBV7-3 with TRBJ1-2; TRBD1 matches at 10 bases. J gave up 4 bases and V 5 bases, and 7 bases lay outside the gene matches. The CDR3 spans 15 residues. The germline V gene encodes CDR1 SGHTA and CDR2 FQGTGA. CDR3 DNA: TGTGCCAGCAGCGCGGGACAGGGGACACTCTATGGCTACACCTTC. Protein product: CASSAGQGTLYGYTF.